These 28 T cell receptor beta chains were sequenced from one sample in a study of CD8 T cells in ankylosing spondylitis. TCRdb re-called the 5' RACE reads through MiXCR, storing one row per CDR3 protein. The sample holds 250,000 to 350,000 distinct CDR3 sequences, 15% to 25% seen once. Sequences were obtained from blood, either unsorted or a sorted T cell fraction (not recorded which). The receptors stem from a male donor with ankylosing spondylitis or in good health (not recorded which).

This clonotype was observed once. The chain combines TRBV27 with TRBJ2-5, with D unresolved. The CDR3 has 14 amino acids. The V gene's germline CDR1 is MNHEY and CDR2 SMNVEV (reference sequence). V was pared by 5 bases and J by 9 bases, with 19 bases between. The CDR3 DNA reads TGTGCCAGCAGTCCTAGTGGACCCCTAATGGCCCAGTACTTC. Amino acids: CASSPSGPLMAQYF.

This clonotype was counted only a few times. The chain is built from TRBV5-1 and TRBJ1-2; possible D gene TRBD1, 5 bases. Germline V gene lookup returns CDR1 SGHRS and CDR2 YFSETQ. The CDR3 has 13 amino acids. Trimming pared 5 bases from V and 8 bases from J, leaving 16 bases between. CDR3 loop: CASSLRGVNGYTF. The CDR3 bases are TGCGCCAGCAGTTTGCGGGGGGTGAACGGCTACACCTTC.

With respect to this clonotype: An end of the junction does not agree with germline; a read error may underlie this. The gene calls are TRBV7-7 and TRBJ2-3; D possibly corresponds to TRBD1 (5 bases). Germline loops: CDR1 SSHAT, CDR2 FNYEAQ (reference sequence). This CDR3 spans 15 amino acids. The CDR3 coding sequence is TGTGCTAGCAGCCCCCAAGGGGAACCAACAGATACGCAGTATTTT. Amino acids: CASSPQGEPTDTQYF.

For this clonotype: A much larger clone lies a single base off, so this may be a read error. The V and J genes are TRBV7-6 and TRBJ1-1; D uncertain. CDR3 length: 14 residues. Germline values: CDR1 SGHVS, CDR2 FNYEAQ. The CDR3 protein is CANSFSDLNTEAFF. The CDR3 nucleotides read TGTGCCAACAGCTTCTCGGACCTGAACACTGAAGCTTTCTTT. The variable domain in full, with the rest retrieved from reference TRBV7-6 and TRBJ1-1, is GAGVSQSPRYKVTKRGQDVALRCDPISGHVSLYWYRQALGQGPEFLTYFNYEAQQDKSGLPNDRFSAERPEGSISTLTIQRTEQRDSAMYRCANSFSDLNTEAFFGQGTRLTVV.

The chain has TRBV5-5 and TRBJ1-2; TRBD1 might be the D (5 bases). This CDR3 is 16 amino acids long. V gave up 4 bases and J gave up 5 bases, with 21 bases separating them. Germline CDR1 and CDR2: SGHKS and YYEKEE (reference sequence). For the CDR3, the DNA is TGTGCCAGCAGCAGGCCCTACTCGGGGCAGTTTTATGGCTACACCTTC. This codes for CASSRPYSGQFYGYTF.

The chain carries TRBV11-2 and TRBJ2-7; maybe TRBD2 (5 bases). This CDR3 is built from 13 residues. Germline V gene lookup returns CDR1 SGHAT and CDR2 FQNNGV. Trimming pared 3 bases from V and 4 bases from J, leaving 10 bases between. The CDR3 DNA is TGTGCCAGCAGCTTCGACTACCCATACGAGCAGTACGTC. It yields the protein CASSFDYPYEQYV.

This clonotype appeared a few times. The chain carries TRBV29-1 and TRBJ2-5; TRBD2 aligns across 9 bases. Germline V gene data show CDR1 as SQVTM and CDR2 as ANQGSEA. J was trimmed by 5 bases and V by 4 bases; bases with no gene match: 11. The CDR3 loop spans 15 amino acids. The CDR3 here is CSVATPAGGRETQYF. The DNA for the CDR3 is TGCAGCGTTGCCACCCCAGCGGGGGGTCGGGAGACCCAGTACTTC.

The CDR3 region is CASSPVSRGRNQPQHF. The CDR3 DNA is TGTGCCAGCAGTCCGGTCTCCAGGGGGCGCAATCAGCCCCAGCATTTT. The V gene is TRBV28, the J gene TRBJ1-5; 8 nucleotides align to TRBD1. Trimming took 5 bases from V and 2 from J; bases not matched to a gene: 8. The germline V gene encodes CDR1 MDHEN and CDR2 SYDVKM. The CDR3 has 16 residues.

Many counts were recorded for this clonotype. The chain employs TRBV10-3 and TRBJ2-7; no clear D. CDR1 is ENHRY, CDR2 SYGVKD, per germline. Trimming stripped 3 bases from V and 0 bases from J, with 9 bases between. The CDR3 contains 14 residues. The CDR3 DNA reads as TGTGCCATCAGTGATGGGCGTAACTCCTACGAGCAGTACGTC. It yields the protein CAISDGRNSYEQYV.

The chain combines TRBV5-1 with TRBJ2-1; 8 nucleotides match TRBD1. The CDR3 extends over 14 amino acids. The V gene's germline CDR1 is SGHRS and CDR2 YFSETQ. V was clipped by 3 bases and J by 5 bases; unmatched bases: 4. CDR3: CASSSGTGNNEQFF. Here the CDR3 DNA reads TGCGCCAGCAGCTCCGGGACAGGTAACAATGAGCAGTTCTTC.

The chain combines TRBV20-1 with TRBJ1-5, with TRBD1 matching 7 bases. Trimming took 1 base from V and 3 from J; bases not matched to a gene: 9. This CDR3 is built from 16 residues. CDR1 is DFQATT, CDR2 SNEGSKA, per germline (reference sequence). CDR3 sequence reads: CSARGTWGQFNQPQHF. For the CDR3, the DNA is TGCAGTGCTAGAGGAACGTGGGGACAGTTCAATCAGCCCCAGCATTTT.

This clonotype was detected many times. The CDR3 DNA reads TGCAGCGTTGGATCCCCAAACCGGGACATCAAACTGAACTATGGCTACACCTTC. It specifies CSVGSPNRDIKLNYGYTF. This sequence joins TRBV29-1 and TRBJ1-2, with D perhaps matching TRBD1 (6 bases). The CDR3 covers 18 residues. CDR1 is SQVTM and CDR2 is ANQGSEA in the germline V gene. Trimming removed 4 bases from V and 2 bases from J, with 26 bases in between.

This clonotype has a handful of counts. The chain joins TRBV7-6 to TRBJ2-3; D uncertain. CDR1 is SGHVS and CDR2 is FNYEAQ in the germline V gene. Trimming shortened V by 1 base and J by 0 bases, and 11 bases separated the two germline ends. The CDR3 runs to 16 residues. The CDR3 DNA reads TGTGCCAGCAGCTTAGGACCCGGAACTAGCACAGATACGCAGTATTTT. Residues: CASSLGPGTSTDTQYF. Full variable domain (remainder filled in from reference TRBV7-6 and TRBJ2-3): GAGVSQSPRYKVTKRGQDVALRCDPISGHVSLYWYRQALGQGPEFLTYFNYEAQQDKSGLPNDRFSAERPEGSISTLTIQRTEQRDSAMYRCASSLGPGTSTDTQYFGPGTRLTVL.

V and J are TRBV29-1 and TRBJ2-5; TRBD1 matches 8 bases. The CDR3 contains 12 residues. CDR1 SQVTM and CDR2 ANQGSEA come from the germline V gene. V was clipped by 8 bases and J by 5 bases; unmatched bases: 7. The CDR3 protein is CSFGQGGETQYF. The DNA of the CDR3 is TGCAGCTTTGGACAGGGCGGGGAGACCCAGTACTTC.

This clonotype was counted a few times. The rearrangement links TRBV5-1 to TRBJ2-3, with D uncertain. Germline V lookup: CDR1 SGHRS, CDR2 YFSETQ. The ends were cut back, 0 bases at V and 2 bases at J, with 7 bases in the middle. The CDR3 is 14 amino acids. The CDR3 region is CASSLASPTDTQYF. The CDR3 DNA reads TGCGCCAGCAGCTTGGCCAGCCCCACAGATACGCAGTATTTT.

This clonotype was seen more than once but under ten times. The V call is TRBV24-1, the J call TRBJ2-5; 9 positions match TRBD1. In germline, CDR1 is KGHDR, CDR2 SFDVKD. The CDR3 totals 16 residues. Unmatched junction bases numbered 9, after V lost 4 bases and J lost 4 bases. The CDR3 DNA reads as TGTGCCACCAGTGACCCGAGGGACAGGGTTTTAGAGACCCAGTACTTC. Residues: CATSDPRDRVLETQYF.

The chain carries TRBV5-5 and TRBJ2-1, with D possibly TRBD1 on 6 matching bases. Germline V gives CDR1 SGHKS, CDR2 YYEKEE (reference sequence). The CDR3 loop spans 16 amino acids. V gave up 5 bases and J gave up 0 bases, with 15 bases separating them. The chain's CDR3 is CASSLTGTYSYNEQFF. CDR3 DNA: TGTGCCAGCAGTTTAACAGGGACCTACTCCTACAATGAGCAGTTCTTC.

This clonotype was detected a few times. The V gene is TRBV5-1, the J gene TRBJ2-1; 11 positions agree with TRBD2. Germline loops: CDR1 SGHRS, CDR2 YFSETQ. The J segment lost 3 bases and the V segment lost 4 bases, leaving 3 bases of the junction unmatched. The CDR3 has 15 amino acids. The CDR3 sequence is CASSTGTSGYNEQFF. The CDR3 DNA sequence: TGCGCCAGCAGCACCGGGACTAGCGGCTACAATGAGCAGTTCTTC.

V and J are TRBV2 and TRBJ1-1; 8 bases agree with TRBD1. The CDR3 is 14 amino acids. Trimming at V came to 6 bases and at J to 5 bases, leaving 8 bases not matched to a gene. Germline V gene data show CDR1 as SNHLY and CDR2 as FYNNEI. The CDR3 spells CASSADRGGTEAFF. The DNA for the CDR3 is TGTGCCAGCAGCGCTGACAGGGGCGGTACTGAAGCTTTCTTT.

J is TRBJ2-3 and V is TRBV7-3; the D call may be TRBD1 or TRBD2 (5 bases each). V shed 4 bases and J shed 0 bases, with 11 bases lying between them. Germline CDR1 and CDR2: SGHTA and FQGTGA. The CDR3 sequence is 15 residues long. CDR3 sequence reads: CASSSPGPSTDTQYF. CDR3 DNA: TGTGCCAGCAGCTCCCCGGGACCCAGCACAGATACGCAGTATTTT.

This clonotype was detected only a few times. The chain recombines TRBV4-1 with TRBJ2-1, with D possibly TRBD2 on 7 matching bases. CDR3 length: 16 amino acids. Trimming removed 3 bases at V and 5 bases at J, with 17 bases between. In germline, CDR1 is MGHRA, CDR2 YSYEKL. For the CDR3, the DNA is TGCGCCAGCAGCCAGCCCGGGCGGGGGCCAAACAATGAGCAGTTCTTC. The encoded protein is CASSQPGRGPNNEQFF.

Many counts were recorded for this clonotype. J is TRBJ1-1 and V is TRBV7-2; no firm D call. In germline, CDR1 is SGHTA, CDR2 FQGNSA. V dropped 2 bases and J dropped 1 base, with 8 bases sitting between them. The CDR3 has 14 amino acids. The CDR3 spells CASSLTFANTEAFF. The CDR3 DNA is TGTGCCAGCAGCTTAACATTTGCGAACACTGAAGCTTTCTTT. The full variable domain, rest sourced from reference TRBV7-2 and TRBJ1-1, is GAGVSQSPSNKVTEKGKDVELRCDPISGHTALYWYRQSLGQGLEFLIYFQGNSAPDKSGLPSDRFSAERTGGSVSTLTIQRTQQEDSAVYLCASSLTFANTEAFFGQGTRLTVV.

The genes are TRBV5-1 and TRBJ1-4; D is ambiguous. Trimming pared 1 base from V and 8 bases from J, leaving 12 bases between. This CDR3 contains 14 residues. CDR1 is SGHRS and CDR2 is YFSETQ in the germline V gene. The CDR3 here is CASSLRGLDEKLFF. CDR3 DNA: TGCGCCAGCAGCTTGAGAGGGTTAGACGAAAAACTGTTTTTT.

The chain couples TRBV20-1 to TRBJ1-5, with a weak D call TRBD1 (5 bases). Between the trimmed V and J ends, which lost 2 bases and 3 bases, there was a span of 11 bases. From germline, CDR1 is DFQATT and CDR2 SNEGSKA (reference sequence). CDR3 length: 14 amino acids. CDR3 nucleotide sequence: TGCAGTGCTAGACAGGGAAACTCCAATCAGCCCCAGCATTTT. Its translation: CSARQGNSNQPQHF.

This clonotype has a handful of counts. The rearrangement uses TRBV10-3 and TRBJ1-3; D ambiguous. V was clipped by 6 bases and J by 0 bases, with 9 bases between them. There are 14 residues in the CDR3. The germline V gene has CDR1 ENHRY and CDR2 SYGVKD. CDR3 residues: CAIREVGSGNTIYF. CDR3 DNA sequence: TGTGCCATCAGGGAAGTCGGCTCTGGAAACACCATATATTTT.

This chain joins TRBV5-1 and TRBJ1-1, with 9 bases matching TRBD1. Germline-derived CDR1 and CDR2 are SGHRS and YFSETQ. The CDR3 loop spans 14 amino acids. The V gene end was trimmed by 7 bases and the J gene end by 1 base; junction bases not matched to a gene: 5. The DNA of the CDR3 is TGCGCCAGCTGTCAGACAGGGGGGAACACTGAAGCTTTCTTT. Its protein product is CASCQTGGNTEAFF.

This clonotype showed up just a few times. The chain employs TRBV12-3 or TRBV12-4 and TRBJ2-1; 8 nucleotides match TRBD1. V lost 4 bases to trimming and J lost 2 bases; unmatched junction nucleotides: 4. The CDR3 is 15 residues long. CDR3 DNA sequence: TGTGCCAGCAGTTCGGGGGACAGGCCCTACAATGAGCAGTTCTTC. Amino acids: CASSSGDRPYNEQFF.

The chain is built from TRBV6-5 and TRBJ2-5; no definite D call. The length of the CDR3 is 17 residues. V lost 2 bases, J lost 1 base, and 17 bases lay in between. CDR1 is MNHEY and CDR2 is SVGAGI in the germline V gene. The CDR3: CASSYDGPGRGQETQYF. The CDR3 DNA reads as TGTGCCAGCAGTTACGACGGCCCCGGTCGTGGCCAAGAGACCCAGTACTTC.